This is a list of T cell receptor beta chains from one sample in a study of CD8 T cells in ankylosing spondylitis. One entry per CDR3 protein results from TCRdb running MiXCR on the 5' RACE reads. The table has about 440,000 distinct CDR3 sequences, roughly 17% seen once. The specimen sequenced was blood, either unsorted or a sorted T cell fraction (not recorded which). These receptors were obtained from a male donor with ankylosing spondylitis. Both conserved end residues are part of each CDR3. The D gene is left open where the match is weak.

cdr3_length,v_call,d_call,cdr3_aa
14,TRBV14,NA,CASSQYGDNYEQYF
16,TRBV20-1,TRBD2,CSVPSRGGSWDNEQFF
14,TRBV12-3/TRBV12-4,NA,CASSNTGNPYEQYF
15,TRBV12-3/TRBV12-4,TRBD2,CASSRLAGGKGTQYF
14,TRBV7-9,TRBD1,CASSSSGTGHGYTF
14,TRBV20-1,NA,CSARRTGYNQPQHF
15,TRBV10-3,TRBD1,CATQDYRDRQETQYF
14,TRBV28,TRBD1,CASSFGQGYQPQHF
16,TRBV12-3/TRBV12-4,NA,CASSLRQFGLNTEAFF
16,TRBV7-2,TRBD1,CASSLGTGTPNTEAFF
16,TRBV5-4,NA,CASSSKTGSYNSPLHF
16,TRBV9,TRBD2,CASSVHGTGGTDTQYF
16,TRBV12-3/TRBV12-4,TRBD1,CASSLKGRGLDTEAFF
12,TRBV29-1,NA,CSVDEVYTEAFF
13,TRBV25-1,TRBD1,CASRDREFSPLHF
13,TRBV5-1,TRBD1,CASSLLGQAEAFF